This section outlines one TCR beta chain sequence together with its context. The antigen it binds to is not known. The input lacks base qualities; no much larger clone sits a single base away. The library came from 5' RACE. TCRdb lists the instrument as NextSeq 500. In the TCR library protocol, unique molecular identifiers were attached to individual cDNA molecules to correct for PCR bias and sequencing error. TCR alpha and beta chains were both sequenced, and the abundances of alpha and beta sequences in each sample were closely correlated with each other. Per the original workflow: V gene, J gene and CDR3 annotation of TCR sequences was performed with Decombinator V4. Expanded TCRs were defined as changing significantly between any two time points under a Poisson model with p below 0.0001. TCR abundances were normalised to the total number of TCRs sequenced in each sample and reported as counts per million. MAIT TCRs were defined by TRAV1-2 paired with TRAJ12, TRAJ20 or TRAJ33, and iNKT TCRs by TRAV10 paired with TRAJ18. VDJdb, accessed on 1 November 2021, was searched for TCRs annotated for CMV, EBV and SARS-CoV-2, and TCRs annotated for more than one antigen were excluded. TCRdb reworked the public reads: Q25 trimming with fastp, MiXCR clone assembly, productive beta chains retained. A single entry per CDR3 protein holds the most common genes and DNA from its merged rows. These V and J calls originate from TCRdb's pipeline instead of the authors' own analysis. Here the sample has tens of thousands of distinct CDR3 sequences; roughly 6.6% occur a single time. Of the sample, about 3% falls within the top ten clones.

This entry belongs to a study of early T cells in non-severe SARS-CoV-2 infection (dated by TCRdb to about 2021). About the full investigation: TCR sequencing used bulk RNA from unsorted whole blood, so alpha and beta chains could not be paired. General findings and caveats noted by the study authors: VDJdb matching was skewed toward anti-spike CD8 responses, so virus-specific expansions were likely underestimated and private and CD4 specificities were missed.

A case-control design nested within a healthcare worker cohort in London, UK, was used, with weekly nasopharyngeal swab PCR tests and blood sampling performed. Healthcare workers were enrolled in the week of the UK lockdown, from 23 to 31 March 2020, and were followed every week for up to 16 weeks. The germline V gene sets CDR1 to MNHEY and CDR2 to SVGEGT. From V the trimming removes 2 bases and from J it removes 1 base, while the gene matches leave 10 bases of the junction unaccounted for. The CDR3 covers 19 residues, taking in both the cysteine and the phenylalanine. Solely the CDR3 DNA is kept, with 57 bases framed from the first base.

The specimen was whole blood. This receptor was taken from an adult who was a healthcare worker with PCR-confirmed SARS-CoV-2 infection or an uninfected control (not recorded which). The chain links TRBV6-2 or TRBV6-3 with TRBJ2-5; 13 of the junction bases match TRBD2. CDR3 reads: CASSYPTPGLAGLQETQYF. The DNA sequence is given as TGTGCCAGCAGTTACCCCACCCCGGGACTAGCGGGACTCCAAGAGACCCAGTACTTC.